One TCR beta chain is described in this entry. This sample was taken from a study of CD8+CD57+ T cells in acquired aplastic anemia. For CDR3 and TCR beta VDJ profiling, genomic DNA was the template used. TCRdb ran MiXCR on the reads and lists one entry per CDR3 protein. The table shows roughly 200,000 distinct CDR3 sequences, with about 59% occurring only once. The CDR3 loop spans 14 amino acids. The germline V gene encodes CDR1 SNHLY and CDR2 FYNNEI. Trimming took 7 bases from V and 9 from J, leaving 16 bases between them. This receptor was obtained from a human donor in good health. J is TRBJ1-6 and V is TRBV2, with D perhaps matching TRBD1 (5 bases). What was sequenced was sorted CD4+, CD8+, or CD8+CD57+ T cells (not recorded which) from PBMCs. Written as DNA, the CDR3 is TGTGCCAGCAACAGCGTCAGGGAGAGTTCACCCCTCCACTTT. Translated, it gives CASNSVRESSPLHF.